The next 21 T cell receptor beta chains were all read from a single sample in a study of technical replicates of blood from several donors. TCRdb's table, derived via immunoSEQ multiplex PCR, lists solely in-frame clones and lacks some. The repertoire holds about 83,000 clones, with approximately 94% as singletons. The sample comprised T cells isolated from PBMCs. These receptors were collected from a human donor in good health.

The chain carries TRBV19 and TRBJ2-5, with 12 bases matching TRBD2. Germline CDR1 reads LNHDA; CDR2 reads SQIVND (reference sequence). V was pared by 4 bases and J by 5 bases, with 5 bases of the junction left unmatched. The length of the CDR3 is 15 residues. CDR3 sequence: CASSTRLAGVETQYF. CDR3 bases: TGTGCCAGTAGTACCCGACTAGCGGGAGTGGAGACCCAGTACTTC.

The rearrangement uses TRBV9 and TRBJ2-7; TRBD1 matches at 11 bases. The CDR3 length is 16 residues. Germline assignment: CDR1 SGDLS and CDR2 YYNGEE. Losses at the gene ends were 7 bases for V and 2 bases for J; bases not matched to a gene: 11. Here the CDR3 DNA reads TGTGCCAGCCTTAGGGCACCGGGACAGGGGGCCTACGAGCAGTACTTC. It codes for CASLRAPGQGAYEQYF.

This sequence joins TRBV6-4 and TRBJ1-2; 9 nucleotides agree with TRBD1. The J segment lost 7 bases and the V segment lost 2 bases, leaving 8 bases of the junction unmatched. Germline-derived CDR1 and CDR2 are MRHNA and SNTAGT. CDR3 length equals 15 residues. The CDR3, as DNA: TGTGCCAGCAGTGACACGAACCGGGACAGGGTTGGCTACACCTTC. Amino acid sequence: CASSDTNRDRVGYTF.

V is TRBV20-1 and J is TRBJ2-3, with no clear D. CDR1 and CDR2 from the germline V gene are DFQATT and SNEGSKA (reference sequence). The CDR3 spans 10 residues. V lost 6 bases and J lost 6, with 7 bases in between. This CDR3 is CSAMRDTQYF. The CDR3 DNA reads as TGCAGTGCAATGCGGGATACGCAGTATTTT.

The J gene is TRBJ2-7, the V gene TRBV9; 11 bases align to TRBD1. The CDR3 has 15 residues. Trimming cost V 2 bases and J 7 bases; bases outside gene matches: 8. The germline gives CDR1 SGDLS, CDR2 YYNGEE. The CDR3 protein is CASSVSGTGGFEQYF. DNA of the CDR3: TGTGCCAGCAGCGTGAGCGGGACAGGGGGTTTTGAGCAGTACTTC.

J is TRBJ2-1 and V is TRBV4-1; 7 bases agree with TRBD2. V shed 3 bases, J shed 4 bases, and the junction held 15 bases outside the gene matches. This CDR3 is 18 amino acids long. Germline-derived CDR1 and CDR2 are MGHRA and YSYEKL. The CDR3 loop is CASSQNRWAGDLYNEQFF. CDR3 nucleotide sequence: TGCGCCAGCAGCCAGAACAGATGGGCGGGAGACTTATACAATGAGCAGTTCTTC.

This clone appeared once. The J gene is TRBJ2-2, the V gene TRBV5-1; D is perhaps TRBD2 (6 bases). V lost 0 bases to trimming and J lost 0 bases, with 12 bases between them. The germline CDR1 and CDR2 sequences are SGHRS and YFSETQ. The CDR3 runs 17 residues. The CDR3 here is CASSLAGGTSNTGELFF. DNA of the CDR3: TGCGCCAGCAGCTTGGCCGGTGGGACTTCGAACACCGGGGAGCTGTTTTTT.

This chain joins TRBV6-5 and TRBJ2-7, with 9 bases aligning to TRBD1. The CDR3 contains 15 residues. V lost 6 bases to trimming and J lost 3 bases; unmatched junction nucleotides: 9. Germline V lookup: CDR1 MNHEY, CDR2 SVGAGI. The CDR3 region has the DNA TGTGCCAGCAGCTATGAAGAGGGACAGGGCTACGAGCAGTACTTC. As protein: CASSYEEGQGYEQYF.

The chain combines TRBV28 with TRBJ2-1; TRBD1 is a possible D gene (5 bases). CDR1 is MDHEN and CDR2 is SYDVKM in the germline V gene. This CDR3 has 14 amino acids. V lost 7 bases and J 2 bases, leaving 12 bases between the germline ends. The CDR3 is CASNTGRAYNEQFF. DNA of the CDR3: TGTGCCAGCAACACAGGAAGGGCCTACAATGAGCAGTTCTTC.

The CDR3, as DNA: TGCGCCAGCAGTGAGTTCGCGGAAAGAAATGGCTACACCTTC. As protein: CASSEFAERNGYTF. The chain is built from TRBV10-2 and TRBJ1-2; no clear D gene. The CDR3 runs 14 residues. CDR1 and CDR2 (germline): WSHSY, SAAADI. Trimming took off 1 base at V and 6 bases at J, with 12 bases between the two ends.

This sequence joins TRBV28 and TRBJ2-2; no definite D call. The CDR3 loop spans 11 amino acids. Trimming took off 11 bases at V and 6 bases at J, with 10 bases between the two ends. The germline CDR1 and CDR2 sequences are MDHEN and SYDVKM. The CDR3 nucleotides are TGTGCCTCTCGCGCCCCCGGGGAGCTGTTTTTT. Translation gives CASRAPGELFF.

The chain recombines TRBV7-9 with TRBJ2-1; D may be TRBD1 (6 bases). Germline values: CDR1 SEHNR, CDR2 FQNEAQ (reference sequence). The V end lost 4 bases, the J end lost 0 bases, and 16 bases lay between the germline ends. The CDR3 extends over 17 amino acids. CDR3 DNA sequence: TGTGCCAGCAGCTCCCCCCCCGGACAGAGCTCCTACAATGAGCAGTTCTTC. This codes for CASSSPPGQSSYNEQFF.

The rearrangement links TRBV23-1 to TRBJ2-2; 7 nucleotides line up with TRBD2. TRBV23-1 is recorded as an ORF, its role being uncertain. Losses at the gene ends were 0 bases for V and 7 bases for J; bases not matched to a gene: 14. CDR3 length: 18 amino acids. The DNA for the CDR3 is TGCGCCAGCAGTCAATCCCCAGCGGGGAGGCAATTCAGCGGGGAGCTGTTTTTT. This codes for CASSQSPAGRQFSGELFF.

The J gene is TRBJ2-3, the V gene TRBV5-1; 10 bases line up with TRBD1. The trim removed 5 bases at V and 2 bases at J, leaving 8 bases unmatched. Germline V gives CDR1 SGHRS, CDR2 YFSETQ. The CDR3 has 16 amino acids. CDR3 in DNA: TGCGCCAGCAGTTTTGGGACAGGGGCTGACACAGATACGCAGTATTTT. It is translated as CASSFGTGADTDTQYF.

CDR3 coding DNA: TGTGCCAGCAGCTCCTGGGGGGACAGGCGATTCTACGAGCAGTACTTC. It translates to CASSSWGDRRFYEQYF. This sequence joins TRBV7-2 and TRBJ2-7, with TRBD1 matching 8 bases. This CDR3 contains 16 residues. Unmatched junction bases numbered 11, after V lost 4 bases and J lost 3 bases. CDR1 and CDR2 (germline): SGHTA, FQGNSA.

The chain couples TRBV5-1 to TRBJ2-7; D is possibly TRBD2 (6 bases). The CDR3 has 18 amino acids. From germline, CDR1 is SGHRS and CDR2 YFSETQ. Trimming shortened V by 3 bases and J by 0 bases, and 22 bases separated the two germline ends. The CDR3 is CASSSHVSDPGSSYEQYF. For the CDR3, the DNA is TGCGCCAGCAGCTCGCATGTTTCGGATCCCGGGAGCTCCTACGAGCAGTACTTC.

The chain is built from TRBV5-4 and TRBJ2-4; a weak D match, TRBD2 (5 bases). This CDR3 has 13 amino acids. Germline V lookup: CDR1 SGHNT, CDR2 YYREEE (reference sequence). V lost 0 bases and J lost 8, with 9 bases in between. CDR3 DNA sequence: TGTGCCAGCAGCTTGGGCCCCGGGGACATTCAGTACTTC. Protein product: CASSLGPGDIQYF.

V and J are TRBV28 and TRBJ2-3; maybe TRBD2 (5 bases). Looked up from germline, CDR1 is MDHEN and CDR2 is SYDVKM. The CDR3 has 16 residues. Trimming shortened V by 5 bases and J by 3 bases, and 18 bases separated the two germline ends. CDR3 sequence: CASSRPGGSRTDTQYF. CDR3 nucleotide sequence: TGTGCCAGCAGTCGCCCGGGTGGGAGTAGGACAGATACGCAGTATTTT.

The J gene is TRBJ2-4, the V gene TRBV27; 16 bases align to TRBD2. There are 18 residues in the CDR3. Germline CDR1 reads MNHEY; CDR2 reads SMNVEV (reference sequence). The V gene end was trimmed by 5 bases and the J gene end by 1 base; junction bases not matched to a gene: 5. CDR3 protein: CASSLGLAGGPAKNIQYF. The DNA for the CDR3 is TGTGCCAGCAGTCTGGGACTAGCGGGAGGGCCGGCCAAAAACATTCAGTACTTC.

This clone has just one count. This chain joins TRBV10-3 and TRBJ1-5; no clear D gene. The CDR3 is 17 residues long. Germline V gives CDR1 ENHRY, CDR2 SYGVKD. V lost 0 bases, J lost 11 bases, and 23 bases lay in between. The CDR3 loop reads CAISESLEQSGPAAQHF. DNA for the CDR3: TGTGCCATCAGTGAGTCGCTAGAACAGTCCGGTCCAGCGGCCCAGCATTTT.

The chain combines TRBV6-1 with TRBJ2-7; D is uncertain. This CDR3 has 14 residues. Trimming pared 2 bases from V and 5 bases from J, leaving 13 bases between. Germline assignment: CDR1 MNHNS and CDR2 SASEGT. Written as DNA, the CDR3 is TGTGCCAGCAGTGAAAAATTTCGGTCCAACGAGCAGTACTTC. It translates to CASSEKFRSNEQYF.